The sequence of this TCR beta chain was determined in a study of molecular identifiers for immune sequencing clone quantification. The overall study: In the replicates, RNA derived from roughly 20,000 or 100,000 naive CD8 cells was divided into five parts, and four were sequenced.

Sorted inputs of roughly 17,000 to 1,000,000 cells, with 10%, 30% or 50% RNA, yielded naive CD8 libraries. This clonotype was detected a few times. Its specificity is not known. TCRdb ran MiXCR on the PCR reads and lists one entry per CDR3 protein. The sample carries around 460,000 distinct CDR3 sequences, about 20% recorded once. V shed 5 bases and J 5 bases; nucleotides not matched to a gene: 14. CDR1 and CDR2 (germline): MDHEN, SYDVKM. The CDR3 runs to 17 residues. General study results and limits: Researchers reportedly could pick up spiked Jurkat TCR RNA from one cell mixed into approximately 910,000 naive cells.

The chain recombines TRBV28 with TRBJ1-1; 10 bases line up with TRBD1. Sequenced input: naive CD8+ T cells from blood, with Jurkat cell RNA spiked in. Subset described: FACS-sorted CD8+CD4-CCR7+CD45RA+ naive T cells. This TCR was sampled from a human donor in good health. Some libraries in this study had Jurkat cell RNA spiked in. The chain's CDR3 is CASSPLVGQGVGTEAFF. The DNA for the CDR3 is TGTGCCAGCAGTCCCCTCGTAGGACAGGGGGTAGGGACTGAAGCTTTCTTT.